Sequencing of this TCR beta chain was carried out in a study of blood T cell repertoires in COVID-19 (dated by TCRdb to 2018 to 2021). A note on the overall study: Samples from collaborators originated in the United States, Italy and Spain and spanned both the acute and convalescent phases of COVID-19. The prospective study material was composed of cDNA or gDNA derived from T cells, B-cell-depleted T cells, or PBMCs. The dataset comprised deeply sampled blood TCRbeta repertoires from subjects exposed to, actively infected with, or recovered from COVID-19. The repertoires were released in a freely available public database meant as a resource for research on the immune response to SARS-CoV-2. Samples came from the ongoing ImmuneRACE study (first 160 participants) plus 1,254 subjects from 6 global collaborators. A de-identified subject ID, COVID-19 status, age in years and sex were almost always included in the sample metadata. Where available, HLA class I and class II types were obtained from metadata supplied by the sample provider rather than from assay-based typing.

Here V drops 0 bases and J drops 0 bases, and the junction holds 1 base not matched to any gene. Including the terminal cysteine and phenylalanine, the CDR3 comprises 15 residues. The only DNA kept is the CDR3, 45 bases in frame from the first base. CDR1 and CDR2 are drawn from the germline V gene: SGHDT, YYEEEE. Of note for this clone: What this receptor recognizes is not known. Qualities for individual bases were not recorded, and no much larger clone is one base off.

Overall study results and their limits: Clinical and demographic metadata were provided uncurated, with the amount varying by source and participant.

The collaborating institutions used their own protocols to collect whole blood in K2EDTA tubes. For TCRbeta analysis, collaborators shipped samples in one of three forms: frozen whole blood, isolated PBMCs, or DNA extracted from either of those sample types. The immunoSEQ Assay, a bias-controlled multiplex PCR, was used to amplify TCRbeta CDR3 regions from genomic DNA. Under the source paper's analysis protocol: Nucleated cell counts per sample were estimated from amplification of reference gene primers within the assay. Sequence reads were collapsed and filtered to measure the absolute abundance of every unique TCRbeta CDR3 rearrangement. For each sample, productive Simpson clonality was calculated as the square root of Simpson's diversity index across productive rearrangements. What TCRdb holds here is the immuneACCESS table cut down to in-frame rearrangements. Part of the clones is not present; checked against another copy, under half of the missing clones reflect an unresolved V gene, and the others are unexplained. That table gives V, J and clone size, and the DNA gave D and trimming. The sample contains around 250,000 clones, around nine tenths of them found a single time. Clones ranked in the top ten supply approximately 10% of the sample.

Sequencing was carried out using peripheral blood. The rearranged chain carries TRBV5-6 and TRBJ1-2; the central 8 bases match TRBD1. This sequence originates from a man between 35 and 55 years old with active or convalescent COVID-19. For the CDR3, the sequence is CASSLETGANYGYTF. The DNA sequence is as follows: TGTGCCAGCAGCTTGGAGACAGGGGCTAACTATGGCTACACCTTC.